The rows below give T cell receptor beta chains drawn from one sample of a study of CD8+ T cells in alopecia areata. Some clones are missing from TCRdb's copy, which holds only in-frame ones; the method was immunoSEQ multiplex PCR. The sample has some 180,000 clones, roughly three fifths seen once. Sequencing was carried out using CD8+ T cells sorted from blood. These receptors originate from a human donor in good health. Each CDR3 is given with its conserved first and last residue. A D gene is named only where the DNA matches it firmly. Only some rows state a clone size, as once, few, many or a class for expanded clones.

TRBJ1-2 NA TRBV30 NA CAWSVNAWNGYTF TGTGCCTGGAGTGTAAATGCGTGGAATGGCTACACCTTC
TRBJ1-2 few TRBV27 NA CASGTPYGYTF TGTGCCAGTGGGACTCCCTATGGCTACACCTTC
TRBJ1-5 few TRBV4-1 NA CASSAVTGPNQPQHF TGCGCCAGCAGCGCCGTGACAGGCCCCAATCAGCCCCAGCATTTT
TRBJ1-4 few TRBV4-1 NA CASSLRGKLFF TGCGCCAGCAGCCTGAGAGGGAAACTGTTTTTT
TRBJ1-2 NA TRBV15 NA CATSRVGGSNYGYTF TGTGCCACCAGCAGAGTTGGAGGGAGTAACTATGGCTACACCTTC
TRBJ2-5 once TRBV7-2 TRBD2 CASSLLAGLETQYF TGTGCCAGCAGCTTACTAGCGGGGCTGGAGACCCAGTACTTC
TRBJ2-1 NA TRBV4-1 TRBD2 CASSQALGTSSNEQFF TGCGCCAGCAGCCAAGCCCTAGGGACTAGCAGCAATGAGCAGTTCTTC
TRBJ2-7 NA TRBV19 TRBD1 CASSTGTGFYEQYF TGTGCCAGTAGCACCGGGACAGGGTTTTACGAGCAGTACTTC
TRBJ2-7 few TRBV23-1 TRBD1 CASTPGQGWYF TGCGCCAGCACCCCGGGACAGGGGTGGTACTTC
TRBJ2-5 NA TRBV6-6 NA CASSYSGGPVKTQYF TGTGCCAGCAGTTACTCGGGGGGGCCGGTAAAGACCCAGTACTTC
TRBJ2-7 NA TRBV2 TRBD1 CASNLGTGWDEQYF TGTGCCAGCAACCTTGGGACAGGGTGGGACGAGCAGTACTTC
TRBJ2-1 NA TRBV5-6 NA CASSLNYNEQFF TGTGCCAGCAGCTTAAATTACAATGAGCAGTTCTTC
TRBJ1-5 NA TRBV9 NA CASSASGETNQPQHF TGTGCCAGCAGCGCCTCAGGGGAAACCAATCAGCCCCAGCATTTT
TRBJ2-3 NA TRBV7-9 NA CASSQGADTQYF TGTGCCAGCAGCCAGGGAGCAGATACGCAGTATTTT
TRBJ2-7 NA TRBV5-6 NA CASSFNGPRREQYF TGTGCCAGCAGCTTTAACGGCCCGCGGAGGGAGCAGTACTTC
TRBJ1-1 NA TRBV4-1 NA CASSQDIGHISGFF TGCGCCAGCAGCCAAGATATAGGACATATAAGCGGTTTCTTT
TRBJ1-1 NA TRBV11-2 NA CASSLVGGPLTEAFF TGTGCCAGCAGCTTAGTTGGGGGGCCTCTGACTGAAGCTTTCTTT
TRBJ1-2 NA TRBV15 NA CATSPRPWGDYGYTF TGTGCCACCAGCCCCCGACCGTGGGGGGACTATGGCTACACCTTC
TRBJ1-1 few TRBV4-1 NA CASSQGVLVNTEAFF TGCGCCAGCAGCCAAGGAGTATTGGTTAACACTGAAGCTTTCTTT
TRBJ2-2 NA TRBV25-1 NA CASSGLNTGELFF TGTGCCAGCAGTGGGCTGAACACCGGGGAGCTGTTTTTT
TRBJ2-6 NA TRBV29-1 NA CSVEDATSGANVLTF TGCAGCGTTGAAGACGCGACTTCTGGGGCCAACGTCCTGACTTTC
TRBJ2-2 few TRBV5-4 TRBD1 CASSSGIRQGAGELFF TGTGCCAGCAGCTCCGGGATAAGACAGGGAGCCGGGGAGCTGTTTTTT
TRBJ1-5 NA TRBV7-9 NA CASSQAWLPQHF TGTGCCAGCAGCCAAGCATGGTTGCCCCAGCATTTT
TRBJ1-4 NA TRBV13 NA CASSFKGVTEKLFF TGTGCCAGCAGCTTTAAGGGTGTTACTGAAAAACTGTTTTTT
TRBJ2-1 few TRBV19 TRBD2 CASSIPGGASIF TGTGCCAGTAGTATACCCGGGGGGGCTTCAATCTTC
TRBJ2-1 NA TRBV11-2 NA CASSSRGGDNEQFF TGTGCCAGCAGCTCCCGAGGGGGGGACAATGAGCAGTTCTTC
TRBJ2-1 NA TRBV11-2 TRBD1 CASSLRPDRMYNEQFF TGTGCCAGCAGCTTACGCCCGGACAGGATGTACAATGAGCAGTTCTTC
TRBJ2-3 few TRBV2 TRBD2 CASSRLAGGGTDTQYF TGTGCCAGCAGCCGACTAGCGGGGGGGGGCACAGATACGCAGTATTTT
TRBJ1-5 NA TRBV12-5 NA CASGLVQGHQPQHF TGTGCTAGTGGTTTGGTCCAGGGTCATCAGCCCCAGCATTTT
TRBJ1-1 NA TRBV27 NA CASSPGYTNTEAFF TGTGCCAGCAGCCCCGGTTATACGAACACTGAAGCTTTCTTT
TRBJ2-5 NA TRBV7-9 TRBD2 CASSSTSAQETQYF TGTGCCAGCAGCTCTACTAGCGCCCAAGAGACCCAGTACTTC
TRBJ2-7 many TRBV9 TRBD2 CASSCASGAVWEQYF TGTGCCAGCAGCTGTGCTAGCGGGGCTGTTTGGGAGCAGTACTTC
TRBJ2-2 NA TRBV6-4 NA CASSDSAGENTGELFF TGTGCCAGCAGTGACTCGGCCGGGGAAAACACCGGGGAGCTGTTTTTT
TRBJ1-1 NA TRBV30 NA CAWRRGQNTEAFF TGTGCCTGGAGGCGGGGGCAGAACACTGAAGCTTTCTTT
TRBJ1-5 NA TRBV25-1 NA CASSESGQPQHF TGTGCCAGCAGTGAATCGGGACAGCCCCAGCATTTT
TRBJ1-2 NA TRBV28 TRBD1 CASSPDRALRDGYTF TGTGCCAGCAGTCCCGACAGGGCGTTAAGAGATGGCTACACCTTC
TRBJ2-7 NA TRBV2 TRBD1 CASHPPPGTGGIYEQYF TGTGCCAGCCACCCCCCGCCAGGGACAGGGGGCATTTACGAGCAGTACTTC
TRBJ2-5 NA TRBV7-9 TRBD2 CASSRGELAEVAQYF TGTGCCAGCAGCCGTGGGGAACTAGCGGAGGTGGCCCAGTACTTC
TRBJ1-2 NA TRBV25-1 NA CASSEGGKAYGYTF TGTGCCAGCAGTGAAGGCGGAAAGGCCTATGGCTACACCTTC
TRBJ2-5 NA TRBV7-8 TRBD2 CASSPLWGTSGGETQYF TGTGCCAGCAGCCCCCTGTGGGGGACTAGCGGGGGGGAGACCCAGTACTTC
TRBJ2-7 NA TRBV11-2 TRBD1 CASSRPGTVYYEQYF TGTGCCAGCAGCCGTCCCGGGACAGTTTACTACGAGCAGTACTTC
TRBJ2-1 NA TRBV27 NA CASSLFGGSYNEQFF TGTGCCAGCAGTTTATTTGGGGGCTCCTACAATGAGCAGTTCTTC
TRBJ2-7 NA TRBV5-5 NA CASSLQGHVYEQYF TGTGCCAGCAGCTTACAGGGTCATGTCTACGAGCAGTACTTC
TRBJ1-6 many TRBV23-1 NA CASSQSERVLNSPLHF TGCGCCAGCAGTCAATCGGAAAGGGTCTTGAATTCACCCCTCCACTTT
TRBJ2-7 NA TRBV5-6 TRBD2 CASSLSLAGGYYEQYF TGTGCCAGCAGCTTGTCGTTGGCGGGGGGATACTACGAGCAGTACTTC